This T cell receptor beta chain was captured in a study of CD8 T cells in ankylosing spondylitis. Study-wide findings and caveats: In ankylosing spondylitis blood, a motif of about 8 highly homologous TCR beta variants appeared characteristic. As for the disease-linked clones, they showed a CD8+ phenotype and occurred at relatively low frequencies in peripheral blood. In the blood and synovial fluid of reactive arthritis, some motif variants had been previously reported.

Details on this clonotype: What it binds is unknown.

TCRdb fed the 5' RACE reads into MiXCR, producing one record per CDR3 protein. The data contain about 390,000 distinct CDR3 sequences, 20% to 25% of them singletons. With V trimmed by 3 bases and J by 7 bases, 7 bases remained unmatched. The CDR3 covers 15 residues. J is TRBJ1-4 and V is TRBV12-3 or TRBV12-4, with TRBD1 identical over 8 bases. Sequenced input: blood, either unsorted or a sorted T cell fraction (not recorded which). The clonotype originates from a male donor with ankylosing spondylitis. CDR3 nucleotides: TGTGCCAGCAGTTTGCACAGGGGGAGAGGTGAAAAACTGTTTTTT. Its protein is CASSLHRGRGEKLFF.